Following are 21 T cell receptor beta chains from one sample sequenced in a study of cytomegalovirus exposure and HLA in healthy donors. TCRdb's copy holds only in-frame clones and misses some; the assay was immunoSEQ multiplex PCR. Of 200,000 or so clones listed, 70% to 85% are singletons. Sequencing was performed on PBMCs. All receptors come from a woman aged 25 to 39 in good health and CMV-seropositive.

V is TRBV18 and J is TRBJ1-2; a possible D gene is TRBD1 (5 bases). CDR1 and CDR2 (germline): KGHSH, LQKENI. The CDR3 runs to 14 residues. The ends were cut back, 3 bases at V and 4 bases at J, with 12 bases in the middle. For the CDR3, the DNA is TGTGCCAGCTCACCCGGGAGAGACAGCTATGGCTACACCTTC. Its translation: CASSPGRDSYGYTF. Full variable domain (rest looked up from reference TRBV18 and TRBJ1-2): NAGVMQNPRHLVRRRGQEARLRCSPMKGHSHVYWYRQLPEEGLKFMVYLQKENIIDESGMPKERFSAEFPKEGPSILRIQQVVRGDSAAYFCASSPGRDSYGYTFGSGTRLTVV.

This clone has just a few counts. CDR3 loop: CASTPPGEAFF. CDR3 DNA sequence: TGTGCCAGCACCCCACCGGGAGAAGCTTTCTTT. The chain is built from TRBV6-1 and TRBJ1-1, with unresolved D. CDR1 MNHNS and CDR2 SASEGT come from the germline V gene. This CDR3 is 11 amino acids long. V was cut by 7 bases and J by 8 bases, with 11 bases left in between.

The CDR3 DNA is TGTGCCAGCAGTGGGGAGGGAACCACTACTGAAGCTTTCTTT. Protein sequence: CASSGEGTTTEAFF. The chain joins TRBV2 to TRBJ1-1; D is uncertain. The CDR3 runs 14 residues. Germline assignment: CDR1 SNHLY and CDR2 FYNNEI. V was clipped by 4 bases and J by 5 bases, with 14 bases between them.

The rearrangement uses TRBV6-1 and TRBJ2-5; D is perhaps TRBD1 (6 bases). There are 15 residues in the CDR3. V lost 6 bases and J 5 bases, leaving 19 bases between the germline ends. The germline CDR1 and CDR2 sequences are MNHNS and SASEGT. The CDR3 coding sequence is TGTGCCAGCAGCGCCGGGCCAACAGGGCGGGAGACCCAGTACTTC. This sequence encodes CASSAGPTGRETQYF.

The CDR3, as DNA: TGTGCCTGGAGTCAGGGCGCCTATGAAAAACTGTTTTTT. Amino acid sequence: CAWSQGAYEKLFF. This chain joins TRBV30 and TRBJ1-4; TRBD1 is a possible D gene (5 bases). This CDR3 has 13 residues. CDR1 and CDR2 from the germline V gene are GTSNPN and SVGIG (reference sequence). V shed 2 bases and J shed 6 bases, with 10 bases lying between them.

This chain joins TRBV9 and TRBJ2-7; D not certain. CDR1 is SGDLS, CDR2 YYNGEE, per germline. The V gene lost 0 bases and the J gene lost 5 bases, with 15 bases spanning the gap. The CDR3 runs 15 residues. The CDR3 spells CASSVGASLNDEQYF. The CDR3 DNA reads TGTGCCAGCAGCGTAGGAGCTAGTTTAAACGACGAGCAGTACTTC.

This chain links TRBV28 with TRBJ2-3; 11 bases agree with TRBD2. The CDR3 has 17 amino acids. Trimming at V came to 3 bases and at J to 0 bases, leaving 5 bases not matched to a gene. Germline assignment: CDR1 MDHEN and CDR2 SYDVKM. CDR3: CASSFTSGRDSTDTQYF. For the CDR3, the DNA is TGTGCCAGCAGTTTTACTAGCGGGAGAGATAGCACAGATACGCAGTATTTT.

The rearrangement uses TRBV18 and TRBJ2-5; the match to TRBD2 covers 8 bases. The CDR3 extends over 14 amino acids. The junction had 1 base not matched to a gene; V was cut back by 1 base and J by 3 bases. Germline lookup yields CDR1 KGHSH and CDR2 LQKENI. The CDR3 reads CASSPLLAEETQYF. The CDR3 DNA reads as TGTGCCAGCTCACCACTACTAGCGGAAGAGACCCAGTACTTC.

CDR3 residues: CAWKQGAGGYTF. The CDR3 DNA reads TGTGCCTGGAAACAGGGCGCGGGTGGCTACACCTTC. The chain employs TRBV30 and TRBJ1-2; D possibly corresponds to TRBD1 (6 bases). Trimming pared 4 bases from V and 7 bases from J, leaving 13 bases between. CDR1 and CDR2 (germline): GTSNPN, SVGIG (reference sequence). The CDR3 loop spans 12 amino acids.

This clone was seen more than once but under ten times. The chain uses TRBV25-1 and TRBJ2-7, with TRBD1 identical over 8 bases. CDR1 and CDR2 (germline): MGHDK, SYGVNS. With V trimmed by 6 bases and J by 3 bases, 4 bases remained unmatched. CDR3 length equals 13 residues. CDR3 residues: CASRTGESYEQYF. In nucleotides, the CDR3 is TGTGCCAGCAGGACAGGGGAAAGCTACGAGCAGTACTTC.

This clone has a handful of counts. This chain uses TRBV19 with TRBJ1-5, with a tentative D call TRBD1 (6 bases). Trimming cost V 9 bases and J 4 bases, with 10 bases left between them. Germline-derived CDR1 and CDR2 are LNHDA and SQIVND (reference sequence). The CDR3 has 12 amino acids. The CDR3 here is CASHRVNQPQHF. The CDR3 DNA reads TGTGCCAGCCACAGGGTTAATCAGCCCCAGCATTTT.

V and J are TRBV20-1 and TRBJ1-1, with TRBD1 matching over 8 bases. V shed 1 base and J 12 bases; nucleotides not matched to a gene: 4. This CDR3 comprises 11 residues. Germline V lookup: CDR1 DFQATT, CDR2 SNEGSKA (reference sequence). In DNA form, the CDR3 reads TGCAGTGCTAGAGGACAGGGGCGGACTTTCTTT. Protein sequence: CSARGQGRTFF.

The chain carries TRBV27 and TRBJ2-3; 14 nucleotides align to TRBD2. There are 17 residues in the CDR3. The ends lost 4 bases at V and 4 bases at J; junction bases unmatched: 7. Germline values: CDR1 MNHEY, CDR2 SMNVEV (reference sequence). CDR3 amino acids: CASSSFRLAGGPDTQYF. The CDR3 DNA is TGTGCCAGCAGTTCCTTCCGACTAGCGGGAGGGCCAGATACGCAGTATTTT.

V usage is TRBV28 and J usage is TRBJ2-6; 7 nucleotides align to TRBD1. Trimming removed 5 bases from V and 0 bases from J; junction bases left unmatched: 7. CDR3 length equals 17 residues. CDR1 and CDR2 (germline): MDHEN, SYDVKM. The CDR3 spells CASSPHDRDSGANVLTF. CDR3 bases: TGTGCCAGCAGTCCACACGACAGGGACTCTGGGGCCAACGTCCTGACTTTC.

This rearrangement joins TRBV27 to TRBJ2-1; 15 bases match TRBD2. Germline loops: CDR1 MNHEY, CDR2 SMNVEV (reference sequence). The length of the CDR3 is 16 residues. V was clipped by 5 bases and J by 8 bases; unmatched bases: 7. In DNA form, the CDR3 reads TGTGCCAGCAGTACCGGACTAGCGGGAGGGCCCGATGAGCAGTTCTTC. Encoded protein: CASSTGLAGGPDEQFF.

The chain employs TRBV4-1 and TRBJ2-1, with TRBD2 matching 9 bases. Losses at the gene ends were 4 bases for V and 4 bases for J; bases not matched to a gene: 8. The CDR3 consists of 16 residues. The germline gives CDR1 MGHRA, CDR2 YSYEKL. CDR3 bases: TGCGCCAGCAGCCCGAGGTGGCGGGGGGGGTACAATGAGCAGTTCTTC. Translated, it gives CASSPRWRGGYNEQFF.

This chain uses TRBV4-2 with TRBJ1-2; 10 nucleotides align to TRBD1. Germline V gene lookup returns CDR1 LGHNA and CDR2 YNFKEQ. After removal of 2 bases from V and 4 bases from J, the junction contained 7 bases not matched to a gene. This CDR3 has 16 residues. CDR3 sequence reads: CASSQTRDRGLYGYTF. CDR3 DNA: TGTGCCAGCAGCCAAACCCGGGACAGGGGACTCTATGGCTACACCTTC.

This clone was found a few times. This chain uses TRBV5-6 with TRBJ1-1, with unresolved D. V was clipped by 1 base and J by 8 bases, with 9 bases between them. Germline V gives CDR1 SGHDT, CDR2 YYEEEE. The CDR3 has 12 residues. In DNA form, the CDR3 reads TGTGCCAGCAGCTTGAGCGGCCTAGAAGCTTTCTTT. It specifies CASSLSGLEAFF.

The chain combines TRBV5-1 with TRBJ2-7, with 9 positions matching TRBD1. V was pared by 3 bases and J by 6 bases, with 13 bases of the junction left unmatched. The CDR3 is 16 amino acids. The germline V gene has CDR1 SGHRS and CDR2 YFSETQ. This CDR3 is CASSSLRGQGVTEQYF. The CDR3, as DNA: TGCGCCAGCAGCTCGCTTAGGGGACAGGGTGTAACCGAGCAGTACTTC.

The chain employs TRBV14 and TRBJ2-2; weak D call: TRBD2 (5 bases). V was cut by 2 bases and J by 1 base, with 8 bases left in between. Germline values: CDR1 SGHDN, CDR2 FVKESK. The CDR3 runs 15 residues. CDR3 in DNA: TGTGCCAGCAGCCAAATAAGCGGGAACACCGGGGAGCTGTTTTTT. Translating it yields CASSQISGNTGELFF.

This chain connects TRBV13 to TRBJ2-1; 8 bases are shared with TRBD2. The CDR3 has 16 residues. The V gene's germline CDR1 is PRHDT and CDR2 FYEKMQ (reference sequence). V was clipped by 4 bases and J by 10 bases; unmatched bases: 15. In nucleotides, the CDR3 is TGTGCCAGCAGCTCCTCCGGGAGGGCCTACCCCTCGGAGCAGTTCTTC. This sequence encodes CASSSSGRAYPSEQFF. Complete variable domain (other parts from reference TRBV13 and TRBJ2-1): AAGVIQSPRHLIKEKRETATLKCYPIPRHDTVYWYQQGPGQDPQFLISFYEKMQSDKGSIPDRFSAQQFSDYHSELNMSSLELGDSALYFCASSSSGRAYPSEQFFGPGTRLTVL.